This TCR beta chain was found in a study of T cell responses to AZD1222 COVID-19 vaccine. General study points: Donors were mostly white British, more females; clonal diversity possibly underestimated. Two AZD1222 administrations were followed by greater Spike-specific TCR breadth and depth.

CDR1 is SGHVS and CDR2 is FQNEAQ in the germline V gene. V lost 3 bases, J lost 6 bases, and 11 bases lay in between. CDR3 length equals 14 residues. Some clones are missing from TCRdb's copy, which holds only in-frame ones; the method was immunoSEQ multiplex PCR. The sample carries approximately 70,000 clones, 75% to 90% recorded once. About this clone itself: Its specificity is unknown.

The sequence came from an adult in good health. The sequenced sample was peripheral blood, obtained on day 0 of AZD1222 vaccination. This chain joins TRBV7-8 and TRBJ2-2; D call uncertain. The CDR3 loop reads CASSLSSRSGELFF. The CDR3 DNA sequence: TGTGCCAGCAGCTTGTCTAGTCGGTCCGGGGAGCTGTTTTTT.